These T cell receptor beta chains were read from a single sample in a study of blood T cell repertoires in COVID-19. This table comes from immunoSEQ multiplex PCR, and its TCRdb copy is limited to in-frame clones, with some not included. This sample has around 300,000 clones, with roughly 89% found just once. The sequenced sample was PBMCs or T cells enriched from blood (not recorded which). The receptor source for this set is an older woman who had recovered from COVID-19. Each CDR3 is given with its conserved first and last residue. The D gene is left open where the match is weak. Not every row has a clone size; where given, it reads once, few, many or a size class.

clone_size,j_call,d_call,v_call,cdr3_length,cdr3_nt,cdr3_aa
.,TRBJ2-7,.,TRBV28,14,TGTGCCAGCAGTCCCCTCGGGGGAGCAGGCGAGCAGTACTTC,CASSPLGGAGEQYF
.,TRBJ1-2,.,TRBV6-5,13,TGTGCCAGCAAGCCTCTTCAGGCCCATGGCTACACCTTC,CASKPLQAHGYTF
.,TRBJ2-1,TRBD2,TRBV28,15,TGTGCCAGCAGAACCGGGACTAGCGGGGACAATGAGCAGTTCTTC,CASRTGTSGDNEQFF
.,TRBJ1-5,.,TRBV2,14,TGTGCCACCGTCCCTGGACAGTTCAATCAGCCCCAGCATTTT,CATVPGQFNQPQHF
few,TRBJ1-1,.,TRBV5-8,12,TGTGCCAGCACCCAGAGGGGGAGTTGGGCTTTCTTT,CASTQRGSWAFF
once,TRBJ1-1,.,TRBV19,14,TGTGCCAGTAGTTGGGCAGGAGGGGACACTGAAGCTTTCTTT,CASSWAGGDTEAFF
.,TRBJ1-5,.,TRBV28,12,TGTGCCAGCACAGCCCAGGGAACGCCCCAGCATTTT,CASTAQGTPQHF
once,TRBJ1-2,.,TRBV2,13,TGTGCCAGCAGGGCAGACACCGACTATGGCTACACCTTC,CASRADTDYGYTF
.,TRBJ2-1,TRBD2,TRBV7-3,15,TGTGCCAGCAGCTCGGGACTAGCGGGAGCCCATGAGCAGTTCTTC,CASSSGLAGAHEQFF
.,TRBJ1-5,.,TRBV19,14,TGTGCCAGTAGTTTGCAGGGCGCGAATCAGCCCCAGCATTTT,CASSLQGANQPQHF
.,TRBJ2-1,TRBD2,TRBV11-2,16,TGTGCCAGCAGTTACACCCCCAGCGGGGTTTACAATGAGCAGTTCTTC,CASSYTPSGVYNEQFF
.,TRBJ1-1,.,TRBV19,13,TGTGCCAGTAGTATCGGGACAATCACTGAAGCTTTCTTT,CASSIGTITEAFF
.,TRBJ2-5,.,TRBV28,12,TGTGCCACCCACAGTCTACGGGAGACCCAGTACTTC,CATHSLRETQYF
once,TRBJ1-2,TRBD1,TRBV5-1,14,TGCGCCAGCAGCACCGGGACAGCAAACTATGGCTACACCTTC,CASSTGTANYGYTF
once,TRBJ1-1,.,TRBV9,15,TGTGCCAGCAGCGCTTTCGGGGTTTCGAACACTGAAGCTTTCTTT,CASSAFGVSNTEAFF
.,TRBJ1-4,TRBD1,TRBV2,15,TGTGCCAGCAGTGAACAGGGGGGAACTAATGAAAAACTGTTTTTT,CASSEQGGTNEKLFF
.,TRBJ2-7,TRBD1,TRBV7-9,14,TGTGCCAGCAGCTTAGGGACAGGTACCCACGAGCAGTACTTC,CASSLGTGTHEQYF
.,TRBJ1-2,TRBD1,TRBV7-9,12,TGTGCCAGCAGCTTGACAGGGTATGGCTACACCTTC,CASSLTGYGYTF
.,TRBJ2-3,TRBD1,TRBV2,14,TGTGCCAGCACTAGGACAGGGAGCACAGATACGCAGTATTTT,CASTRTGSTDTQYF
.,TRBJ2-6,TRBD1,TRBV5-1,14,TGCGCCAGCAGCGACCGGGACAGGGAAAAAGTCCTGACTTTC,CASSDRDREKVLTF
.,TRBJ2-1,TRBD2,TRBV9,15,TGTGCCAGCAGCATTAGCGGGAGCTCCTACAATGAGCAGTTCTTC,CASSISGSSYNEQFF
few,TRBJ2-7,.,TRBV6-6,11,TGTGCCAGCAGTTCTTTCTACGAGCAGTACTTC,CASSSFYEQYF
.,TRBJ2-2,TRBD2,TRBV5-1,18,TGCGCCAGCAGCCCCCAACCCACTAGCGGGGGGAACACCGGGGAGCTGTTTTTT,CASSPQPTSGGNTGELFF
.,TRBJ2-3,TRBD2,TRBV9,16,TGTGCCAGCAGCGTTCTCCGGACTAGCGGCACAGATACGCAGTATTTT,CASSVLRTSGTDTQYF
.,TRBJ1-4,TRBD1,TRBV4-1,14,TGCGCCAGCAGCCGGGACAGGGGGCCGGAAAAACTGTTTTTT,CASSRDRGPEKLFF
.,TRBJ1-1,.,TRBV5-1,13,TGCGCCAGCAGCTGGACGGGAGGCACTGAAGCTTTCTTT,CASSWTGGTEAFF
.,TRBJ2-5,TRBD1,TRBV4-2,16,TGTGCCAGCAGCCTAACCCCGGGACAGGGATTAGAGACCCAGTACTTC,CASSLTPGQGLETQYF
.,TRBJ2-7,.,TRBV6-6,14,TGTGCCAGCAGTTACCCTGACAGACACTACGAGCAGTACTTC,CASSYPDRHYEQYF
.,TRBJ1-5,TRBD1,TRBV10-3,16,TGTGCCATCAGTGACCGCATGGGACAGGGTTTTCAGCCCCAGCATTTT,CAISDRMGQGFQPQHF
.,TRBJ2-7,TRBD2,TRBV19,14,TGTGCCAGTAGTATTGGCGGGAGGGAATACGAGCAGTACTTC,CASSIGGREYEQYF
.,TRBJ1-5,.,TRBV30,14,TGTGCCTGGAGTGTGAACAGGGACAATCAGCCCCAGCATTTT,CAWSVNRDNQPQHF
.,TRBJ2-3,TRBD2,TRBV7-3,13,TGTGCCAGCACCCTAGCGGGGGGGTATACGCAGTATTTT,CASTLAGGYTQYF
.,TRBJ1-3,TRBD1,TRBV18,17,TGTGCCAGCTCACCAAGGGCCGGACAGGACTTCGGAAACACCATATATTTT,CASSPRAGQDFGNTIYF
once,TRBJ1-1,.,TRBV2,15,TGTGCCAGCAGTGAATTCCTTCTCGGGATCGCTGAAGCTTTCTTT,CASSEFLLGIAEAFF
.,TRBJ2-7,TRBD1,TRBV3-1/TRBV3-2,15,TGTGCCAGCAGACCTGCTGGGACAGCAACCTACGAGCAGTACTTC,CASRPAGTATYEQYF
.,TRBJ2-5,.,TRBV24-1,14,TGTGCCACCAGTGATTTGCTTGCGGGAGAGACCCAGTACTTC,CATSDLLAGETQYF
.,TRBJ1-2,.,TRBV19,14,TGTGCCAGCTCCGTACAAGGGAGTAACTATGGCTACACCTTC,CASSVQGSNYGYTF
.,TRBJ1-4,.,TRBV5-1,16,TGCGCCAGCAGCTTGTCCCCCGACAGGTCAAATGAAAAACTGTTTTTT,CASSLSPDRSNEKLFF
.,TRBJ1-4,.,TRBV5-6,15,TGTGCCAGCAGCTATTACAGTTCAACTAATGAAAAACTGTTTTTT,CASSYYSSTNEKLFF
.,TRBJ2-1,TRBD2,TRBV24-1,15,TGTGCCACCGGGACTAGCGGGATGCTATACAATGAGCAGTTCTTC,CATGTSGMLYNEQFF
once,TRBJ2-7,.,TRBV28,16,TGTGCCAGCATCCGGTCCCGGAGGAGTGGTTCCTACGAGCAGTACTTC,CASIRSRRSGSYEQYF
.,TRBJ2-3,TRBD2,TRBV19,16,TGTGCCAGTAGTAATGGACTAGCGGGGGGGCAAGATACGCAGTATTTT,CASSNGLAGGQDTQYF
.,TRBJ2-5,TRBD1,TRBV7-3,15,TGTGCCAGCAGCCAGGGGGTGGCTACCCGGGAGACCCAGTACTTC,CASSQGVATRETQYF
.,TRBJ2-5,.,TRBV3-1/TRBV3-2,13,TGTGCCAGCAGCCAAGCAGTAGCTGCCGCCCAGTACTTC,CASSQAVAAAQYF
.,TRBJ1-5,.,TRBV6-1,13,TGTGCCAGCAGTGAACAGGGGTTTCAGCCCCAGCATTTT,CASSEQGFQPQHF
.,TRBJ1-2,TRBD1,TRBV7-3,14,TGTGCCAGCAGCCTGGGGACAGCTAACTATGGCTACACCTTC,CASSLGTANYGYTF
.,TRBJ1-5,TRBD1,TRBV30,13,TGTGCCTGGGGGACAGATCCTAATCAGCCCCAGCATTTT,CAWGTDPNQPQHF